These T cell receptor beta chains were read from a single sample in a study of blood T cell repertoires in COVID-19. Libraries were prepared by immunoSEQ multiplex PCR; TCRdb keeps only in-frame clonotypes and omits some of them. The sample includes 400,000 or so clones, roughly 86% of them seen just once. Sequenced: PBMCs or T cells enriched from blood (not recorded which). Receptors originate from a man aged 40-50 years in a cohort exposed to, infected with or recovered from COVID-19 (not recorded which). Both conserved end residues are part of each CDR3. The D gene is left open where the match is weak. Clone size is shown for a subset of rows, as once, few, many or a class of expanded clone.

CDR3,DNA,length,D,J,V,size
CASSPPTGGLNEQFF,TGTGCCAGCTCACCTCCGACAGGGGGCCTCAATGAGCAGTTCTTC,15,TRBD1,TRBJ2-1,TRBV18,.
CASSLYRDYEQYF,TGTGCCAGCAGCTTGTACCGAGACTACGAGCAGTACTTC,13,.,TRBJ2-7,TRBV5-5,.
CASSQGHNYGYTF,TGTGCCAGCAGTCAGGGGCACAACTATGGCTACACCTTC,13,.,TRBJ1-2,TRBV28,.
CASSFPGLNTEAFF,TGCGCCAGCAGCTTCCCTGGCCTGAACACTGAAGCTTTCTTT,14,.,TRBJ1-1,TRBV5-1,.
CASRQGFTEAFF,TGTGCCAGCAGGCAGGGGTTCACTGAAGCTTTCTTT,12,.,TRBJ1-1,TRBV3-1/TRBV3-2,once
CASSPDQQGFEQYF,TGTGCCAGCTCACCAGATCAACAGGGATTCGAGCAGTACTTC,14,.,TRBJ2-7,TRBV18,.
CASSRTSRDSLFYEQYF,TGTGCCAGCAGTAGGACTTCCCGGGACAGCCTATTCTACGAGCAGTACTTC,17,TRBD1,TRBJ2-7,TRBV11-2,.
CASSTGIADTGELFF,TGTGCCAGCTCCACTGGAATAGCAGACACCGGGGAGCTGTTTTTT,15,.,TRBJ2-2,TRBV18,.
CASSQRQGDSNQPQHF,TGTGCCAGCAGCCAGAGACAGGGGGATAGCAATCAGCCCCAGCATTTT,16,TRBD1,TRBJ1-5,TRBV5-6,few
CATREGATNEKLFF,TGTGCCACCCGTGAGGGGGCAACTAATGAAAAACTGTTTTTT,14,.,TRBJ1-4,TRBV15,.
CASNREGTDTQYF,TGTGCCAGCAATCGGGAAGGCACAGATACGCAGTATTTT,13,.,TRBJ2-3,TRBV7-6,.
CATRTGNQPQHF,TGTGCCACTAGGACAGGGAATCAGCCCCAGCATTTT,12,TRBD1,TRBJ1-5,TRBV15,.
CASSERRAGYGYTF,TGTGCCAGCAGTGAACGTAGGGCGGGATATGGCTACACCTTC,14,.,TRBJ1-2,TRBV2,.
CASSLEAGQETQYF,TGTGCCAGCAGCTTGGAGGCGGGGCAAGAGACCCAGTACTTC,14,.,TRBJ2-5,TRBV5-4,.
CASTIRAMNTEAFF,TGTGCCAGCACCATCAGGGCCATGAACACTGAAGCTTTCTTT,14,.,TRBJ1-1,TRBV13,.
CASSLLGTRRFGELFF,TGCGCCAGCAGCCTGCTGGGGACTAGAAGGTTCGGGGAGCTGTTTTTT,16,TRBD2,TRBJ2-2,TRBV5-1,.
CASSRGGSGLDSNYGYTF,TGTGCCAGCTCACGAGGGGGATCGGGTCTGGATTCTAACTATGGCTACACCTTC,18,.,TRBJ1-2,TRBV28,.
CASSVSRTVARRNEQFF,TGTGCCAGCAGCGTTTCCCGGACAGTAGCTAGGCGCAATGAGCAGTTCTTC,17,.,TRBJ2-1,TRBV9,.
CASIGGGAAYEQYF,TGTGCCAGCATCGGGGGAGGGGCGGCATACGAGCAGTACTTC,14,TRBD2,TRBJ2-7,TRBV6-5,.
CASSLDGDRFVDTQYF,TGCGCCAGCAGCTTGGACGGTGACAGATTCGTGGATACGCAGTATTTT,16,.,TRBJ2-3,TRBV5-1,.
CASSGASGRATDTQYF,TGTGCCAGCAGTGGTGCTAGCGGGAGGGCTACAGATACGCAGTATTTT,16,TRBD2,TRBJ2-3,TRBV11-2,.
CATSRGNGETQYF,TGTGCCACCAGCAGAGGGAACGGGGAGACGCAGTATTTT,13,.,TRBJ2-3,TRBV15,.
CASGLVRGTVNGYTF,TGTGCTAGTGGTTTGGTACGGGGGACAGTAAATGGCTACACCTTC,15,TRBD1,TRBJ1-2,TRBV12-5,.
CASSFGQGNYGYTF,TGCGCCAGCAGCTTTGGCCAGGGCAACTATGGCTACACCTTC,14,.,TRBJ1-2,TRBV5-1,.
CASSDSRGQAFF,TGTGCCAGCAGTGACTCGAGAGGGCAAGCTTTCTTT,12,.,TRBJ1-1,TRBV6-4,.
CASRGGIRMGSTEAFF,TGTGCCAGCAGAGGCGGGATTAGGATGGGGTCCACTGAAGCTTTCTTT,16,.,TRBJ1-1,TRBV27,.
CASSYGGGLESPLHF,TGTGCCAGCAGTTACGGGGGAGGATTGGAATCACCCCTCCACTTT,15,.,TRBJ1-6,TRBV6-5,.
CASSIAGRRFQPQHF,TGTGCCAGTAGTATCGCGGGCCGTAGGTTTCAGCCCCAGCATTTT,15,.,TRBJ1-5,TRBV19,once
CASIDRGRGDTQYF,TGCGCCAGCATCGACAGGGGGCGCGGAGATACGCAGTATTTT,14,TRBD1,TRBJ2-3,TRBV5-1,.
CASSPPARNYGYTF,TGTGCCAGCTCACCACCCGCGCGGAACTATGGCTACACCTTC,14,.,TRBJ1-2,TRBV18,once
CASSPRTGENEKLFF,TGTGCCAGCTCACCAAGGACAGGGGAGAATGAAAAACTGTTTTTT,15,TRBD1,TRBJ1-4,TRBV18,few
CASSLGDRGRYGYTF,TGTGCCAGCAGCTTAGGGGACAGGGGGCGTTATGGCTACACCTTC,15,TRBD1,TRBJ1-2,TRBV7-9,.
CASSPSSYEQYF,TGTGCCAGCAGCCCTAGCTCCTACGAGCAGTACTTC,12,.,TRBJ2-7,TRBV2,.
CASRLTGSWAKNIQYF,TGTGCCAGCCGTCTAACGGGGAGCTGGGCCAAAAACATTCAGTACTTC,16,.,TRBJ2-4,TRBV27,once
CASSRGRSSGTYEQYF,TGTGCCAGCAGCCGTGGGAGGTCTAGCGGGACTTACGAGCAGTACTTC,16,TRBD2,TRBJ2-7,TRBV27,.
CASSYSRTVGKAQYF,TGTGCCAGCAGTTACTCCCGGACAGTCGGGAAGGCCCAGTACTTC,15,.,TRBJ2-5,TRBV6-2/TRBV6-3,.
CASSLRSSYEQYF,TGTGCCAGCAGCTTAAGGAGCTCCTACGAGCAGTACTTC,13,.,TRBJ2-7,TRBV5-6,.
CASSSSTWYSNQPQHF,TGTGCCAGCAGTTCGAGTACCTGGTATAGCAATCAGCCCCAGCATTTT,16,.,TRBJ1-5,TRBV27,few
CASSIGHRAYNEQFF,TGTGCCAGCAGCATTGGACACAGGGCCTACAATGAGCAGTTCTTC,15,.,TRBJ2-1,TRBV5-4,.
CASSTTSTDTQYF,TGTGCCAGCAGCACCACTAGCACAGATACGCAGTATTTT,13,.,TRBJ2-3,TRBV6-5,.
CASSQDPPDSGSMSYTF,TGCGCCAGCAGCCAAGACCCTCCCGACAGCGGGTCTATGAGTTACACCTTC,17,.,TRBJ1-2,TRBV4-1,.